A selection of T cell receptor beta chains follows, all from one sample in a study of T-cell reconstitution after alpha-beta-depleted transplantation in children. TCRdb passed the PCR reads through MiXCR, listing each CDR3 protein once. This table has 70,000 or so distinct CDR3 sequences, about a tenth appearing once. The sample here was PBMCs, taken before TCRalphabeta/CD19-depleted stem cell transplant. Receptor source: a boy aged 10-17 years with acute myeloid leukemia, due to receive a stem cell transplant. CDR3s include the opening cysteine and the closing phenylalanine or tryptophan. Fields, in order: V gene, J gene, CDR3 length, CDR3 protein.

TRBV20-1	TRBJ2-5	15	CSARGDRLPQETQYF
TRBV4-2	TRBJ1-4	15	CASSQEGLANEKLFF
TRBV29-1	TRBJ2-4	13	CSGSLAGDNIQYF
TRBV19	TRBJ1-5	15	CASSMGAWYNQPQHF
TRBV11-1	TRBJ2-3	18	CASSSRVNAGGPTDTQYF
TRBV12-3/TRBV12-4	TRBJ2-2	15	CASSFSGRATGELFF
TRBV27	TRBJ2-7	13	CASSGDSTYEQYF
TRBV6-5	TRBJ1-1	13	CASSYRGDTEAFF
TRBV5-1	TRBJ2-5	14	CASSLFRYRETQYF
TRBV5-4	TRBJ1-2	11	CASSLNYGYTF
TRBV10-3	TRBJ1-2	15	CAISERGRGGYGYTF
TRBV24-1	TRBJ1-6	13	CATSDSLYSPLHF
TRBV12-3/TRBV12-4	TRBJ2-5	12	CASSLTQETQYF
TRBV29-1	TRBJ2-3	11	CSVLGVDTQYF
TRBV19	TRBJ2-2	14	CASSGVRNTGELFF
TRBV9	TRBJ2-4	16	CASSSSVGQGKNIQYF
TRBV7-9	TRBJ2-2	15	CASSLTRMNTGELFF
TRBV13	TRBJ2-1	15	CASSLSGAGANEQFF
TRBV7-6	TRBJ2-7	13	CASSHGERYEQYF
TRBV27	TRBJ2-3	12	CASSPGYSTQYF
TRBV5-4	TRBJ2-7	14	CASSSPLSSYEQYF
TRBV2	TRBJ1-2	17	CASSEPGTALGGYGYTF